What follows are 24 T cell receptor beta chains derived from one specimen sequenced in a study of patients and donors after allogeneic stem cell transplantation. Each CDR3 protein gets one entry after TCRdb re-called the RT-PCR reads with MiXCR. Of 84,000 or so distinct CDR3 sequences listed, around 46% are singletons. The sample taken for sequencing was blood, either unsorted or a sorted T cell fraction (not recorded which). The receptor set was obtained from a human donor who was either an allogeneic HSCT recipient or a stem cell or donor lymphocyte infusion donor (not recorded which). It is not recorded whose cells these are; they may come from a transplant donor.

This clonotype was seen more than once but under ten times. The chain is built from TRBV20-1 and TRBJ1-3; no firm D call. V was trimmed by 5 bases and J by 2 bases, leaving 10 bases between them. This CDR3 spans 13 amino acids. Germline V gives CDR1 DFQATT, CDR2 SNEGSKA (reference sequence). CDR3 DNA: TGCAGTGCTCCTTTGCTTACTGGAAACACCATATATTTT. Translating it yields CSAPLLTGNTIYF.

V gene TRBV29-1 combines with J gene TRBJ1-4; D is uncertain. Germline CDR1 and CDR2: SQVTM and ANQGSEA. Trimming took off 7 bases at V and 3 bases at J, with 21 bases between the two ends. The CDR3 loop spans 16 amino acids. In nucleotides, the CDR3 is TGCAGCGCATCAAACAGCGGAAAGTCCCCTAATGAAAAACTGTTTTTT. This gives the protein CSASNSGKSPNEKLFF.

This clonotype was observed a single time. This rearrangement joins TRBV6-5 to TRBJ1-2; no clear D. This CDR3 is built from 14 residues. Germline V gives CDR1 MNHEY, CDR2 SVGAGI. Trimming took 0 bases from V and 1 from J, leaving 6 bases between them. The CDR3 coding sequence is TGTGCCAGCAGTTACTCGTCCTTTAACTATGGCTACACCTTC. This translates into CASSYSSFNYGYTF.

The CDR3 spells CASSQVGDTQYF. The CDR3, as DNA: TGCGCCAGCAGCCAAGTAGGAGATACGCAGTATTTT. The rearrangement uses TRBV4-1 and TRBJ2-3; D gene uncertain. The CDR3 totals 12 residues. V was pared by 1 base and J by 5 bases, with 4 bases between. Germline CDR1 MGHRA, CDR2 YSYEKL.

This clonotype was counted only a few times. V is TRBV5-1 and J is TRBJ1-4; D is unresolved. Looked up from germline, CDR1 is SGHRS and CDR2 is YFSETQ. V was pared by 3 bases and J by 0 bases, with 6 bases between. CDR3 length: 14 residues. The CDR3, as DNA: TGCGCCAGCAGCTCTACAGCAACTAATGAAAAACTGTTTTTT. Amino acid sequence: CASSSTATNEKLFF.

The CDR3 loop reads CASSRLGGTDTQYF. The CDR3 coding sequence is TGTGCCAGCAGCCGACTGGGTGGCACAGATACGCAGTATTTT. The rearrangement joins TRBV7-3 to TRBJ2-3, with D hard to call. This CDR3 contains 14 residues. Trimming took 5 bases from V and 1 from J, leaving 10 bases between them. Per the germline V gene, CDR1 is SGHTA and CDR2 is FQGTGA.

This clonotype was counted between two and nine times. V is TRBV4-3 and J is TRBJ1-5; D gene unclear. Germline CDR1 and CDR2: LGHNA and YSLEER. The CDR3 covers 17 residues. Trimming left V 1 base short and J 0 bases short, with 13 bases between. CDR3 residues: CASSQGPGQVSNQPQHF. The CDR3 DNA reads TGCGCCAGCAGCCAAGGACCTGGGCAGGTTAGCAATCAGCCCCAGCATTTT.

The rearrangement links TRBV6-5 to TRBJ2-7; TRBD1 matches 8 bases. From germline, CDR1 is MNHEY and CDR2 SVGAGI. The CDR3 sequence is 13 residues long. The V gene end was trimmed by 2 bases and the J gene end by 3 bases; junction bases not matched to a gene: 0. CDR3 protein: CASSYTGGYEQYF. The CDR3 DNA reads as TGTGCCAGCAGTTACACAGGGGGCTACGAGCAGTACTTC.

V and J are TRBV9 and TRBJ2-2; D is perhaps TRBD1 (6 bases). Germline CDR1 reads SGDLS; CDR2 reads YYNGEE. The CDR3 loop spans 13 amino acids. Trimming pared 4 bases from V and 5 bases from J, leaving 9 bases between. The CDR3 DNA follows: TGTGCCAGCAGCCACAGGGAGACCGGGGAGCTGTTTTTT. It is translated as CASSHRETGELFF.

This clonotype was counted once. The CDR3 bases are TGTGCCAGCAGTGGACGTGGGACAGGGGGCAACGAGCAGTACTTC. Amino acid sequence: CASSGRGTGGNEQYF. The J gene is TRBJ2-7, the V gene TRBV2; 12 bases fit TRBD1. The germline V gene has CDR1 SNHLY and CDR2 FYNNEI. V lost 4 bases to trimming and J lost 5 bases; unmatched junction nucleotides: 6. CDR3 length: 15 amino acids.

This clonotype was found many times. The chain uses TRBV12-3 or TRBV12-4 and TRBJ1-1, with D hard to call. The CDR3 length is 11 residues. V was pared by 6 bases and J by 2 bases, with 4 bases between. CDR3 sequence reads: CASSPNTEAFF. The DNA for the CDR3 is TGTGCCAGCAGCCCCAACACTGAAGCTTTCTTT.

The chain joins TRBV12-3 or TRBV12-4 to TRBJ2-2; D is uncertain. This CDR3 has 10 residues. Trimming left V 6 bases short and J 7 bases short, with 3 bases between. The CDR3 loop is CASRSGELFF. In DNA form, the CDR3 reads TGTGCCAGCAGGAGCGGGGAGCTGTTTTTT.

The CDR3 DNA is TGCGCCAGCAGTGACGACAGCCACAACCTCAACACTGAAGCTTTCTTT. Translated, it gives CASSDDSHNLNTEAFF. The J gene is TRBJ1-1, the V gene TRBV10-2, with a weak D call TRBD1 (5 bases). The CDR3 runs to 16 residues. Germline V gene data show CDR1 as WSHSY and CDR2 as SAAADI. V was cut by 3 bases and J by 2 bases, with 16 bases left in between.

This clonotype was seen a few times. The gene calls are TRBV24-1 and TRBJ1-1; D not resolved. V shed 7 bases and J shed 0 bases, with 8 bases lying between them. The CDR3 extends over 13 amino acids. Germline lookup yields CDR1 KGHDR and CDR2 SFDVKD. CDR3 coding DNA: TGTGCCACCAGGGCAGCTATGAACACTGAAGCTTTCTTT. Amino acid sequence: CATRAAMNTEAFF.

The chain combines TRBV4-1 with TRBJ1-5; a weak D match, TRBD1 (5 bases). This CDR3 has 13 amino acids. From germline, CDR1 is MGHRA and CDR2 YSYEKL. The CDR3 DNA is TGCACTCAAAGGACAAGGAGCAATCAGCCCCAGCATTTT. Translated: CTQRTRSNQPQHF.

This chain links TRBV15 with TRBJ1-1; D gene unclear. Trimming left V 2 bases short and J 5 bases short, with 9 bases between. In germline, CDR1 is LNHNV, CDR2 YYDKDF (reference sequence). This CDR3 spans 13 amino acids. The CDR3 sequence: CATSRPDITEAFF. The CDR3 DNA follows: TGTGCCACCAGCAGACCCGACATAACTGAAGCTTTCTTT.

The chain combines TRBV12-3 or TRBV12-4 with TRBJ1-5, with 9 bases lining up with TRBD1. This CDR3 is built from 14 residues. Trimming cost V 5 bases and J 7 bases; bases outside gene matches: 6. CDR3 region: CASSAGTGLQPQHF. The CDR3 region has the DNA TGTGCCAGCAGTGCAGGGACAGGGCTACAGCCCCAGCATTTT.

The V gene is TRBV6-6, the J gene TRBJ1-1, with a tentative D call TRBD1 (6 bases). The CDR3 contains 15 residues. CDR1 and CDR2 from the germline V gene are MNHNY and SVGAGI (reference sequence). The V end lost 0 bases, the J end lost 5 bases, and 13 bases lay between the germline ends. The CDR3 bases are TGTGCCAGCAGTTACTCAGGACAGAGGGAAACTGAAGCTTTCTTT. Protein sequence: CASSYSGQRETEAFF.

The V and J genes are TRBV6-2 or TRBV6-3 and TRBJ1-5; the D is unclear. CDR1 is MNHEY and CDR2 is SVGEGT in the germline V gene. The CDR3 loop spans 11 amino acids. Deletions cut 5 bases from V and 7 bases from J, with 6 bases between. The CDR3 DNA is TGTGCCAGCAGTACTGGACAGCCCCAGCATTTT. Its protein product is CASSTGQPQHF.

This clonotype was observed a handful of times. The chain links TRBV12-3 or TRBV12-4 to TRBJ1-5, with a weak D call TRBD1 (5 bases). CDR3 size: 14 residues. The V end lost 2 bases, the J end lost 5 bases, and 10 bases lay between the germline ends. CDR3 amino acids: CASSLQGEYQPQHF. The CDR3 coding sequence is TGTGCCAGCAGTTTACAGGGCGAGTATCAGCCCCAGCATTTT.

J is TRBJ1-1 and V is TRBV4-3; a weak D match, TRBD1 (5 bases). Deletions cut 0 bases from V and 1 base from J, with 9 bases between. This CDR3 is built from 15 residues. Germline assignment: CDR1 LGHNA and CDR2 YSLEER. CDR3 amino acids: CASSQEEGTNTEAFF. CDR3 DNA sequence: TGCGCCAGCAGCCAAGAAGAAGGGACGAACACTGAAGCTTTCTTT.

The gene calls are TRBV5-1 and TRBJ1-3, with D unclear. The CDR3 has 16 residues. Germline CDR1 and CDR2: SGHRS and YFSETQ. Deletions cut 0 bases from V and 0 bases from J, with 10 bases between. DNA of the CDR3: TGCGCCAGCAGCTTGGCCCATGGGAACTCTGGAAACACCATATATTTT. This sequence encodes CASSLAHGNSGNTIYF.

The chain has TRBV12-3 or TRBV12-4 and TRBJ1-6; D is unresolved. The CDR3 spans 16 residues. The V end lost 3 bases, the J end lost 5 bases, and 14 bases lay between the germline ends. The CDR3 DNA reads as TGTGCCAGCAGTTTTTTCTCCTCGGTTAATAATTCACCCCTCCACTTT. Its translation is CASSFFSSVNNSPLHF.

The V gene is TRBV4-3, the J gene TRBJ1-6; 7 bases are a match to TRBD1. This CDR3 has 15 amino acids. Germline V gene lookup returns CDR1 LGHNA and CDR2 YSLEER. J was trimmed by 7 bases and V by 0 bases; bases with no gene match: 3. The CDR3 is CASSQEGTVNSPLHF. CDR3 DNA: TGCGCCAGCAGCCAAGAAGGGACAGTAAATTCACCCCTCCACTTT.